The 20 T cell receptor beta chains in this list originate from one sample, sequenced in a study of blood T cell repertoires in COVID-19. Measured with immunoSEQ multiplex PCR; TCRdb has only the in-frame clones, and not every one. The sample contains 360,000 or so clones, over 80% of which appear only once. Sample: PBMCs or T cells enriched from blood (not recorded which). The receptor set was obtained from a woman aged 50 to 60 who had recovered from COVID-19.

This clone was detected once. In nucleotides, the CDR3 is TGTGCCAGCAGCGTCCTGGGAACAGGGATCATATATTTT. Protein product: CASSVLGTGIIYF. The J gene is TRBJ1-3, the V gene TRBV9, with TRBD1 as a possible D gene (6 bases). The CDR3 runs to 13 residues. The V end lost 2 bases, the J end lost 12 bases, and 15 bases lay between the germline ends. The germline gives CDR1 SGDLS, CDR2 YYNGEE.

CDR3 nucleotide sequence: TGTGCCAGCACTCGACAGGGGCATTTGTTGGACACTGAAGCTTTCTTT. Protein: CASTRQGHLLDTEAFF. The chain uses TRBV2 and TRBJ1-1, with 8 nucleotides matching TRBD1. This CDR3 spans 16 amino acids. The J segment lost 3 bases and the V segment lost 7 bases, leaving 13 bases of the junction unmatched. The germline gives CDR1 SNHLY, CDR2 FYNNEI.

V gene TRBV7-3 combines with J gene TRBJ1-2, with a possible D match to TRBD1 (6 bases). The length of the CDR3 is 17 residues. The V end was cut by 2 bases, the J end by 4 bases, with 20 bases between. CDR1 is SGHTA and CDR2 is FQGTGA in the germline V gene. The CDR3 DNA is TGTGCCAGCAGCTTATCCCCTACCCAGGGGATCGGCTATGGCTACACCTTC. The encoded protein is CASSLSPTQGIGYGYTF.

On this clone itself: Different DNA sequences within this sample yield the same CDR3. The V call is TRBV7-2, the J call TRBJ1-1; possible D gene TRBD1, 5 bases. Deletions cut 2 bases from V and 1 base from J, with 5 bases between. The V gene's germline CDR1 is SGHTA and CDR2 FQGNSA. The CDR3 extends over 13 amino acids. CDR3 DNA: TGTGCCAGCAGCTTAACAGGGAACACTGAAGCTTTCTTT. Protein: CASSLTGNTEAFF.

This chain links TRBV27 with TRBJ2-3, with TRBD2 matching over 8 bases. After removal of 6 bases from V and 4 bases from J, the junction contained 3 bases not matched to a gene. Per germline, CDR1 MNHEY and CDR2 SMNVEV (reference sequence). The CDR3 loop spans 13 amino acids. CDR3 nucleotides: TGTGCCAGCAGAAGACTAGCGCCAGATACGCAGTATTTT. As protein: CASRRLAPDTQYF.

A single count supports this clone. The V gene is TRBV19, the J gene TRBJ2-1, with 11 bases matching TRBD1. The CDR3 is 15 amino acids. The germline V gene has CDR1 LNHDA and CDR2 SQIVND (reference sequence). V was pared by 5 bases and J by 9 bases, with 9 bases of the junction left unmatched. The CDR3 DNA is TGTGCCAGTAGTTCGGCGGGACAGGGGGTCGGTGAGCAGTTCTTC. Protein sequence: CASSSAGQGVGEQFF. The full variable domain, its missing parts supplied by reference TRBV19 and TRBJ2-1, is DGGITQSPKYLFRKEGQNVTLSCEQNLNHDAMYWYRQDPGQGLRLIYYSQIVNDFQKGDIAEGYSVSREKKESFPLTVTSAQKNPTAFYLCASSSAGQGVGEQFFGPGTRLTVL.

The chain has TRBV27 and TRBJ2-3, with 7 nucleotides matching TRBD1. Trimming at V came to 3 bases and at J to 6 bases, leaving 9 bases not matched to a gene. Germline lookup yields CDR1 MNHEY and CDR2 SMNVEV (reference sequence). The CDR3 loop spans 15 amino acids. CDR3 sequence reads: CASSLNQGGWDTQYF. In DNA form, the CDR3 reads TGTGCCAGCAGTTTGAACCAAGGGGGCTGGGATACGCAGTATTTT.

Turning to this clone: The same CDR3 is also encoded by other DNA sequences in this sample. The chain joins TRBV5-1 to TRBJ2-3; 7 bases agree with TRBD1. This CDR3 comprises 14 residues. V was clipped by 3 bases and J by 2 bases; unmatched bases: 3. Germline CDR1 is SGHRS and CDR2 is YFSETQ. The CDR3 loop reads CASSSGGPTDTQYF. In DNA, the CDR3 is TGCGCCAGCAGCTCAGGGGGTCCCACAGATACGCAGTATTTT.

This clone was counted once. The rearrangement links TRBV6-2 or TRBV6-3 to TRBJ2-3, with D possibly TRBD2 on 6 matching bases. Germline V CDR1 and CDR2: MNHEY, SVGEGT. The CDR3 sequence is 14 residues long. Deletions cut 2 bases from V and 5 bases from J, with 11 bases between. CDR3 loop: CASSYASSVDTQYF. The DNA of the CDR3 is TGTGCCAGCAGTTACGCGTCTAGCGTAGATACGCAGTATTTT.

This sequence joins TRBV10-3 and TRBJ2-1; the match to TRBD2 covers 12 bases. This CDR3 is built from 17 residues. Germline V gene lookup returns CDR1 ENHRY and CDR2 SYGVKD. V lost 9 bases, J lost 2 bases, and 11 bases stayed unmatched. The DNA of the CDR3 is TGTGCCATTCGGGCTAGCGGGGGGGCCAGGACCTACAATGAGCAGTTCTTC. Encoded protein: CAIRASGGARTYNEQFF.

The CDR3 DNA sequence: TGTGCCAGTAGTATCCGAGGGAGATTAACTAATGAAAAACTGTTTTTT. Translation gives CASSIRGRLTNEKLFF. The genes are TRBV19 and TRBJ1-4; D not certain. Trimming removed 3 bases at V and 1 base at J, with 12 bases between. CDR3 length equals 16 residues. Per germline, CDR1 LNHDA and CDR2 SQIVND (reference sequence).

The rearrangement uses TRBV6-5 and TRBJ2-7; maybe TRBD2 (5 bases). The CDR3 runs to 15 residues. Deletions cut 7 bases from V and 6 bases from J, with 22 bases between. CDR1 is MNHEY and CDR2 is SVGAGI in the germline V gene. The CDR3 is CASTGILVRNSEQYF. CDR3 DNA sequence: TGTGCCAGCACTGGGATACTAGTGAGGAATAGCGAGCAGTACTTC.

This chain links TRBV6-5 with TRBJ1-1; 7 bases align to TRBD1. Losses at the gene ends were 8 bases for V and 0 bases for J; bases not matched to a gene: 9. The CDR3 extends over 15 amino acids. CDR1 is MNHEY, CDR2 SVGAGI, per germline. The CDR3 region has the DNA TGTGCCAGCCAAACCGAGACAGGGTTGAACACTGAAGCTTTCTTT. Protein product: CASQTETGLNTEAFF.

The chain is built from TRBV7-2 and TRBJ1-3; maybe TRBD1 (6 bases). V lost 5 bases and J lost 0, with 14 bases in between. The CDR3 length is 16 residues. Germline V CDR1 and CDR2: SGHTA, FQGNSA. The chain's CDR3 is CASSKGQPSSGNTIYF. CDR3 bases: TGTGCCAGCAGCAAAGGACAGCCAAGCTCTGGAAACACCATATATTTT.

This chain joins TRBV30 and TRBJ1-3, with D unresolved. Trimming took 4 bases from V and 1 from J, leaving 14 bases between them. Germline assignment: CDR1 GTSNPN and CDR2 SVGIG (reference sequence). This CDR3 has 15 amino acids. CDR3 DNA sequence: TGTGCCTGGACCAAACCCCTCGGGTCTGGAAACACCATATATTTT. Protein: CAWTKPLGSGNTIYF.

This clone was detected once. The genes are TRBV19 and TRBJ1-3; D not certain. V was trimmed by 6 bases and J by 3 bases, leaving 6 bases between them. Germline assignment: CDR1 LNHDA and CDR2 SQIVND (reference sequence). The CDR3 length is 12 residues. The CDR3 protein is CASRQSGNTIYF. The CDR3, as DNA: TGTGCCAGTAGACAGAGTGGAAACACCATATATTTT.

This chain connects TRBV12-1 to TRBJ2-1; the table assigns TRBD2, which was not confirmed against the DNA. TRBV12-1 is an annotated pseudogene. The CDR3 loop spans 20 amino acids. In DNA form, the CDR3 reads TGTGCCAGCAGCTTTGAGGCTCTAGCGGGACCCACAAATAAGTACAATGAGCAGTTCTTC. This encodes CASSFEALAGPTNKYNEQFF.

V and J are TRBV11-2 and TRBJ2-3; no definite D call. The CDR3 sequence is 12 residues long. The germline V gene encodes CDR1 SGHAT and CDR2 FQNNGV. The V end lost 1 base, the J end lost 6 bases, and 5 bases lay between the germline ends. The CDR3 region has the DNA TGTGCCAGCAGCTTAGTTGAGGATACGCAGTATTTT. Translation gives CASSLVEDTQYF.

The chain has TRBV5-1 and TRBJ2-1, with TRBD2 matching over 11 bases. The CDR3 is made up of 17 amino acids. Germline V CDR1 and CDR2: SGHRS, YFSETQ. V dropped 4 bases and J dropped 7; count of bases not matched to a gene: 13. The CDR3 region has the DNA TGCGCCAGCAGCAAAATAGTAGCGGGAGGGTTAGATAATGAGCAGTTCTTC. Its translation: CASSKIVAGGLDNEQFF.

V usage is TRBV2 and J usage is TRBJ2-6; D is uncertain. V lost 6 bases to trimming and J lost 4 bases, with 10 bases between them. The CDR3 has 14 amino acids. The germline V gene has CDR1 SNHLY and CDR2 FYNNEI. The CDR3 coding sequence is TGTGCCAGCAGCGTCCCTGTAGGGGCCAACGTCCTGACTTTC. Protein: CASSVPVGANVLTF.